This T cell receptor (beta chain) stems from a study of tissue T cells after allogeneic stem cell transplantation. Regarding this clone: Antigen unknown. All gene names here are mouse names. The read gets to within 1 residue of the CDR3 end, and the germline J gene fills in the rest.

Study conclusions and caveats: Motif-based clustering found tissue-specific repertoire signatures shared across patients, though few clones were shared. Anatomically similar tissues had similar TCR repertoires within each patient. Blood and spleen captured only part of the tissue TCR repertoire.

The CDR3 extends over 15 amino acids. V lost 2 bases to trimming and J lost 5 bases; unmatched junction nucleotides: 6. Germline V lookup: CDR1 LGHNA, CDR2 YNLKQL (reference sequence). Only in-frame clones appear in the TCRdb table, and some are missing; sequencing was by immunoSEQ multiplex PCR. This table has 1,200 or so clones, about 51% appearing once. Specimen: skin. This chain joins TRBV5 and TRBJ2-1, with 7 positions matching TRBD2. This clonotype was obtained from a female BALB/c mouse in good health. Strain haplotype at MHC: H2-d. The sequenced part of the CDR3 DNA is TGTGCCAGCAGCCAAATTGGGGGGATGGATGCTGAGCAGTTC. It yields the protein CASSQIGGMDAEQF. The complete CDR3 reads CASSQIGGMDAEQFF.